Listed below are T cell receptor beta chains from one sample, sequenced in a study of T cell responses to AZD1222 COVID-19 vaccine. Data came from immunoSEQ multiplex PCR; TCRdb stores just in-frame clones and leaves some out. This sample has 60,000 to 90,000 clones; around 80% occur once, and the top ten carry approximately 30%. Sequences were derived from peripheral blood, sampled 28 days after the second dose of the MenACWY control vaccine. These TCRs come from an adult who received the MenACWY meningococcal vaccine as a control. Both conserved end residues are part of each CDR3. The D gene is left open where the match is weak. Rows may omit the clone size; those that give it use once, few, many or a size class.

clone_size: medium-sized; v_call: TRBV19; j_call: TRBJ1-1; d_call: -; cdr3_aa: CASSIDRNINTEAFF; cdr3_nt: TGTGCCAGTAGTATAGACCGGAACATAAACACTGAAGCTTTCTTT
clone_size: once; v_call: TRBV11-2; j_call: TRBJ2-1; d_call: -; cdr3_aa: CASSSLVGEQFF; cdr3_nt: TGTGCCAGCAGCTCTTTGGTGGGTGAGCAGTTCTTC
clone_size: -; v_call: TRBV9; j_call: TRBJ1-6; d_call: -; cdr3_aa: CASSGRTRGSPLHF; cdr3_nt: TGTGCCAGCAGCGGGAGGACTCGCGGTTCACCCCTCCACTTT
clone_size: -; v_call: TRBV7-9; j_call: TRBJ2-7; d_call: TRBD1; cdr3_aa: CASSGTDTYEQYF; cdr3_nt: TGTGCCAGCAGCGGGACAGATACCTACGAGCAGTACTTC
clone_size: -; v_call: TRBV30; j_call: TRBJ1-6; d_call: -; cdr3_aa: CAWAYGPEGSPLHF; cdr3_nt: TGTGCCTGGGCTTACGGTCCCGAGGGTTCACCCCTCCACTTT
clone_size: -; v_call: TRBV5-8; j_call: TRBJ2-3; d_call: -; cdr3_aa: CASSFGRRTDTQYF; cdr3_nt: TGTGCCAGCAGCTTCGGACGTCGGACAGATACGCAGTATTTT
clone_size: -; v_call: TRBV5-6; j_call: TRBJ1-2; d_call: TRBD1; cdr3_aa: CASTLTGVRGYTF; cdr3_nt: TGTGCCAGCACCTTGACAGGGGTCCGTGGCTACACCTTC
clone_size: -; v_call: TRBV5-6; j_call: TRBJ1-1; d_call: -; cdr3_aa: CASRLGENTEAFF; cdr3_nt: TGTGCCAGCAGGTTGGGGGAAAACACTGAAGCTTTCTTT
clone_size: -; v_call: TRBV19; j_call: TRBJ1-1; d_call: -; cdr3_aa: CASTERVSTEAFF; cdr3_nt: TGTGCCAGTACCGAGAGGGTGAGCACTGAAGCTTTCTTT
clone_size: -; v_call: TRBV27; j_call: TRBJ1-4; d_call: -; cdr3_aa: CASSSRIGEKLFF; cdr3_nt: TGTGCCAGCAGTTCTAGGATCGGTGAAAAACTGTTTTTT
clone_size: -; v_call: TRBV7-2; j_call: TRBJ2-7; d_call: -; cdr3_aa: CASSLVQGSYEQYF; cdr3_nt: TGTGCCAGCAGCTTAGTACAGGGAAGCTACGAGCAGTACTTC
clone_size: -; v_call: TRBV30; j_call: TRBJ2-3; d_call: -; cdr3_aa: CAWSKLPYPSTDTQYF; cdr3_nt: TGTGCCTGGAGTAAGTTGCCGTACCCTAGCACAGATACGCAGTATTTT
clone_size: -; v_call: TRBV5-4; j_call: TRBJ1-2; d_call: TRBD1; cdr3_aa: CASSAGQNYGYTF; cdr3_nt: TGTGCCAGCAGCGCGGGACAGAACTATGGCTACACCTTC
clone_size: -; v_call: TRBV5-6; j_call: TRBJ2-3; d_call: TRBD2; cdr3_aa: CASSPPSGGGLTDTQYF; cdr3_nt: TGTGCCAGCAGCCCCCCCTCGGGGGGGGGCCTCACAGATACGCAGTATTTT
clone_size: -; v_call: TRBV13; j_call: TRBJ2-5; d_call: TRBD1; cdr3_aa: CASSSELDRDLVGTQYF; cdr3_nt: TGTGCCAGCAGCTCTGAACTAGACAGGGATCTCGTGGGGACCCAGTACTTC
clone_size: -; v_call: TRBV6-5; j_call: TRBJ1-1; d_call: -; cdr3_aa: CASGTLAGGRGAFF; cdr3_nt: TGTGCCAGCGGTACCCTGGCCGGGGGGAGGGGAGCTTTCTTT
clone_size: -; v_call: TRBV7-2; j_call: TRBJ2-3; d_call: TRBD2; cdr3_aa: CASSVGLAGGGDTQYF; cdr3_nt: TGTGCCAGCAGCGTCGGACTAGCGGGGGGTGGGGATACGCAGTATTTT
clone_size: -; v_call: TRBV19; j_call: TRBJ2-5; d_call: TRBD2; cdr3_aa: CASSPGTSGRGETQYF; cdr3_nt: TGTGCCAGTAGTCCTGGGACTAGCGGGAGGGGCGAGACCCAGTACTTC
clone_size: -; v_call: TRBV30; j_call: TRBJ1-5; d_call: -; cdr3_aa: CAYDQGQGNQPQHF; cdr3_nt: TGTGCCTACGACCAGGGGCAGGGCAATCAGCCCCAGCATTTT
clone_size: -; v_call: TRBV7-9; j_call: TRBJ2-1; d_call: -; cdr3_aa: CASSPGTGTPYNEQFF; cdr3_nt: TGTGCCAGCAGCCCCGGTACCGGGACACCGTACAATGAGCAGTTCTTC
clone_size: many; v_call: TRBV11-2; j_call: TRBJ2-7; d_call: -; cdr3_aa: CASSNRPYEQYF; cdr3_nt: TGTGCCAGCAGCAACCGGCCCTACGAGCAGTACTTC
clone_size: -; v_call: TRBV28; j_call: TRBJ1-3; d_call: TRBD1; cdr3_aa: CASIGTGFFSSGNTIYF; cdr3_nt: TGTGCCAGCATTGGGACAGGGTTTTTTAGCTCTGGAAACACCATATATTTT
clone_size: -; v_call: TRBV14; j_call: TRBJ1-1; d_call: -; cdr3_aa: CASSEGGYTEAFF; cdr3_nt: TGTGCCAGCAGCGAGGGCGGCTACACTGAAGCTTTCTTT
clone_size: -; v_call: TRBV9; j_call: TRBJ2-3; d_call: -; cdr3_aa: CASTPGGGFTDTQYF; cdr3_nt: TGTGCCAGCACCCCAGGGGGGGGGTTCACAGATACGCAGTATTTT
clone_size: -; v_call: TRBV4-1; j_call: TRBJ1-2; d_call: -; cdr3_aa: CASSQDGNYGYTF; cdr3_nt: TGCGCCAGCAGTCAAGACGGTAACTATGGCTACACCTTC
clone_size: -; v_call: TRBV27; j_call: TRBJ1-4; d_call: -; cdr3_aa: CASRLRRGAPNEKLFF; cdr3_nt: TGTGCCAGCAGATTGCGCCGGGGGGCGCCTAATGAAAAACTGTTTTTT
clone_size: -; v_call: TRBV30; j_call: TRBJ1-1; d_call: TRBD1; cdr3_aa: CACDDRVVLRTEAFF; cdr3_nt: TGTGCCTGCGATGACAGGGTGGTGTTGCGCACTGAAGCTTTCTTT